Listed here are 28 T cell receptor beta chains from one sample, sequenced in a study of molecular identifiers for immune sequencing clone quantification. One entry per CDR3 protein, called by TCRdb with MiXCR from the PCR reads. The sample includes about 40,000 distinct CDR3 sequences, roughly a fifth of them seen just once. The sample comprised naive CD8+ T cells from blood, with Jurkat cell RNA spiked in. The sample's subset: FACS-sorted CD8+CD4-CCR7+CD45RA+ naive T cells. These receptors originate from a human donor in good health. Some libraries in this study had Jurkat cell RNA spiked in.

A note on this clonotype: Since a much larger clone is just one base distant, this may be a read error. The chain has TRBV9 and TRBJ2-3; D ambiguous. Germline V gene data show CDR1 as SGDLS and CDR2 as YYNGEE. This CDR3 is built from 14 residues. The CDR3 spells CAGSTETSTDTQYF. CDR3 DNA: TGTGCCGGCAGTACCGAGACTAGCACAGATACGCAGTATTTT.

Ten or more counts support this clonotype. The V call is TRBV4-1, the J call TRBJ2-3; no firm D call. Germline V lookup: CDR1 MGHRA, CDR2 YSYEKL. The CDR3 consists of 14 residues. Trimming took off 4 bases at V and 2 bases at J, with 10 bases between the two ends. CDR3 sequence: CASSPTLYTDTQYF. The CDR3 DNA is TGCGCCAGCAGCCCGACCCTGTACACAGATACGCAGTATTTT.

The table lists this clonotype with many counts. The chain uses TRBV7-9 and TRBJ2-3; 10 bases agree with TRBD2. The CDR3 spans 16 residues. Trimming at V came to 3 bases and at J to 3 bases, leaving 6 bases not matched to a gene. Germline CDR1 and CDR2: SEHNR and FQNEAQ (reference sequence). In DNA, the CDR3 is TGTGCCAGCAGCTTGGGTCCTAGCGGGAGTACAGATACGCAGTATTTT. Protein: CASSLGPSGSTDTQYF.

This clonotype has a count of ten or more. The rearrangement uses TRBV7-9 and TRBJ2-6; a possible D gene is TRBD2 (5 bases). The CDR3 is made up of 21 amino acids. Germline V gene sequence: CDR1 SEHNR, CDR2 FQNEAQ (reference sequence). With 1 base removed from V and 0 bases from J, the gap between germline ends came to 22 bases. CDR3 DNA: TGTGCCAGCAGCTTAGTCATTGGGGTACTAGAGACCTTCTCTGGGGCCAACGTCCTGACTTTC. This gives the protein CASSLVIGVLETFSGANVLTF. The whole variable domain, filled in from reference TRBV7-9 and TRBJ2-6, reads DTGVSQNPRHKITKRGQNVTFRCDPISEHNRLYWYRQTLGQGPEFLTYFQNEAQLEKSRLLSDRFSAERPKGSFSTLEIQRTEQGDSAMYLCASSLVIGVLETFSGANVLTFGAGSRLTVL.

Worth noting for this clonotype: This sequence may be a read error, since a much larger clone differs from it by one base. The chain links TRBV20-1 to TRBJ2-7; perhaps TRBD2 as D (6 bases). Per the germline V gene, CDR1 is DFQATT and CDR2 is SNEGSKA (reference sequence). The CDR3 totals 13 residues. This chain's CDR3 is CSARRSSDYERYF. The CDR3 nucleotides read TGCAGTGCTAGGAGATCTAGCGATTACGAGCGGTACTTC.

Worth noting for this clonotype: This may be a read error, as it is one base from a much larger clone. The chain recombines TRBV11-2 with TRBJ2-1; D is perhaps TRBD2 (5 bases). CDR1 is SGHAT and CDR2 is FQNNGV in the germline V gene. CDR3 length: 15 amino acids. The DNA of the CDR3 is TGTGCCGGCAGCTTAGACCCGGGGAACTACAATGAGCGGTTCTTC. It is translated as CAGSLDPGNYNERFF.

This clonotype was counted a few times. Given a much more abundant clone one base away, this may be a read error. Without the conserved terminal phenylalanine or tryptophan, this CDR3 likely stems from a read error. The V and J genes are TRBV20-1 and TRBJ2-5, with D tentatively TRBD1 or TRBD2 (5 bases each). The germline CDR1 and CDR2 sequences are DFQATT and SNEGSKA (reference sequence). The CDR3 length is 15 residues. V lost 0 bases to trimming and J lost 1 base, with 12 bases between them. For the CDR3, the DNA is TGCAGTGCTAGAGATCTCGGGACGACCCAAGAGACCCAGTACCTC. This encodes CSARDLGTTQETQYL.

This clonotype was detected ten times or more. J is TRBJ2-7 and V is TRBV2; the D call may be TRBD1 or TRBD2 (6 bases each). Trimming left V 1 base short and J 2 bases short, with 18 bases between. The germline CDR1 and CDR2 sequences are SNHLY and FYNNEI. This CDR3 has 17 residues. This CDR3 is CASSEGGAELSTYEQYF. CDR3 nucleotides: TGTGCCAGCAGTGAAGGGGGGGCGGAGTTATCCACCTACGAGCAGTACTTC. Full variable domain (remainder filled in from reference TRBV2 and TRBJ2-7): EPEVTQTPSHQVTQMGQEVILRCVPISNHLYFYWYRQILGQKVEFLVSFYNNEISEKSEIFDDQFSVERPDGSNFTLKIRSTKLEDSAMYFCASSEGGAELSTYEQYFGPGTRLTVT.

This clonotype was detected ten times or more. The rearrangement links TRBV4-1 to TRBJ2-7; 9 bases align to TRBD1. The CDR3 runs to 14 residues. Trimming took 4 bases from V and 4 from J; bases not matched to a gene: 5. Germline loops: CDR1 MGHRA, CDR2 YSYEKL. The CDR3 here is CASSPTGGRYEQYF. Here the CDR3 DNA reads TGCGCCAGCAGCCCGACAGGGGGAAGGTACGAGCAGTACTTC.

This clonotype was seen repeatedly, ten times or more. The J gene is TRBJ2-1, the V gene TRBV11-2; 9 bases are shared with TRBD1. Germline trimming cut 6 bases from V and 8 bases from J; bases unmatched to any gene: 14. Germline V gene lookup returns CDR1 SGHAT and CDR2 FQNNGV. This CDR3 contains 16 residues. The CDR3 region has the DNA TGTGCCAGCAGTTCATGGATCCGGGACAGGGTCGATGAGCAGTTCTTC. Residues: CASSSWIRDRVDEQFF.

Many counts were recorded for this clonotype. V is TRBV3-1 and J is TRBJ2-3; D unresolved. Germline-derived CDR1 and CDR2 are LGHDT and YNNKEL (reference sequence). V lost 0 bases and J lost 0, with 16 bases in between. The CDR3 is made up of 18 amino acids. Here the CDR3 DNA reads TGTGCCAGCAGCCAAGATGGGCAGAACCCCACTAGCACAGATACGCAGTATTTT. It specifies CASSQDGQNPTSTDTQYF.

In its sample, this clonotype was seen a few times. This may stem from a read error, because a much larger clone lies one nucleotide away. The chain employs TRBV7-9 and TRBJ2-1; D is ambiguous. In germline, CDR1 is SEHNR, CDR2 FQNEAQ (reference sequence). V lost 5 bases to trimming and J lost 9 bases, with 11 bases between them. The CDR3 is 12 residues long. The CDR3 DNA sequence: TGTGCCAGCAGCCGGATAGTTGTTGAGCAGTTCTTC. Protein product: CASSRIVVEQFF. Full variable domain (rest looked up from reference TRBV7-9 and TRBJ2-1): DTGVSQNPRHKITKRGQNVTFRCDPISEHNRLYWYRQTLGQGPEFLTYFQNEAQLEKSRLLSDRFSAERPKGSFSTLEIQRTEQGDSAMYLCASSRIVVEQFFGPGTRLTVL.

This clonotype was seen ten or more times. This chain connects TRBV5-5 to TRBJ2-5; 10 positions match TRBD2. This CDR3 has 19 residues. Losses at the gene ends were 0 bases for V and 5 bases for J; bases not matched to a gene: 16. CDR1 and CDR2 (germline): SGHKS, YYEKEE (reference sequence). Here the CDR3 reads CASSLANQGRLAGVETQYF. CDR3 sequence (DNA): TGTGCCAGCAGCTTGGCCAATCAGGGTCGGCTAGCGGGAGTTGAGACCCAGTACTTC.

This clonotype was seen repeatedly, ten times or more. The chain uses TRBV13 and TRBJ1-2, with 7 bases that match TRBD1. Germline CDR1 reads PRHDT; CDR2 reads FYEKMQ (reference sequence). This CDR3 comprises 16 residues. V shed 5 bases and J 0 bases; nucleotides not matched to a gene: 9. CDR3 protein: CASSPGTAPTNYGYTF. The CDR3 DNA is TGTGCCAGCAGCCCTGGGACAGCGCCTACTAACTATGGCTACACCTTC.

This clonotype was seen many times. The chain recombines TRBV3-2 with TRBJ2-4. TRBV3-2 is classified as a pseudogene. There are 12 residues in the CDR3. As DNA, the CDR3 is TGTATTAAACAACTATCCAAAAACATTCAGTACTTC. This translates into CIKQLSKNIQYF.

This clonotype is medium-sized by share. The rearrangement joins TRBV29-1 to TRBJ2-5; 9 bases fit TRBD1. The CDR3 is 16 residues long. V shed 7 bases, J shed 1 base, and the junction held 13 bases outside the gene matches. Per the germline V gene, CDR1 is SQVTM and CDR2 is ANQGSEA. The CDR3 region has the DNA TGCAGCGCAGGACAGGGGACCTGGTCAACCCAAGAGACCCAGTACTTC. This sequence encodes CSAGQGTWSTQETQYF.

J is TRBJ2-7 and V is TRBV27, with TRBD2 identical over 10 bases. The CDR3 is made up of 16 amino acids. The germline CDR1 and CDR2 sequences are MNHEY and SMNVEV (reference sequence). The J segment lost 0 bases and the V segment lost 4 bases, leaving 6 bases of the junction unmatched. The CDR3 coding sequence is TGTGCCAGCAGTTCTCTAGCGGGGGCGAACTCCTACGAGCAGTACTTC. This gives the protein CASSSLAGANSYEQYF.

This clonotype appeared many times. V is TRBV11-2 and J is TRBJ2-1; possible D gene TRBD1, 6 bases. Germline V lookup: CDR1 SGHAT, CDR2 FQNNGV. This CDR3 has 14 residues. Trimming pared 7 bases from V and 9 bases from J, leaving 19 bases between. CDR3 residues: CASTTAGEAVEQFF. The CDR3 coding sequence is TGTGCCAGCACGACGGCAGGGGAAGCGGTTGAGCAGTTCTTC.

This clonotype was counted only a few times. Because the CDR3 is missing its conserved closing phenylalanine or tryptophan, this is likely a read error. CDR3 bases: TGCGCCAGCAGCCGAGGGACAGGGTCCGGCACCATATATCTT. This gives the protein CASSRGTGSGTIYL. J is TRBJ1-3 and V is TRBV4-3; 9 nucleotides line up with TRBD1. The V gene end was trimmed by 4 bases and the J gene end by 9 bases; junction bases not matched to a gene: 7. The CDR3 covers 14 residues. In germline, CDR1 is LGHNA, CDR2 YSLEER.

This clonotype was recorded at least ten times. This chain links TRBV6-2 or TRBV6-3 with TRBJ1-1; no clear D gene. The length of the CDR3 is 14 residues. Germline-derived CDR1 and CDR2 are MNHEY and SVGEGT. V was clipped by 5 bases and J by 2 bases, with 12 bases between them. In DNA form, the CDR3 reads TGTGCCAGCAGTCCCATGTGGGGTAACACTGAAGCTTTCTTT. The encoded protein is CASSPMWGNTEAFF.

This clonotype came up many times. The CDR3 DNA is TGTGCCTGGAGTCCGGGACAGGGGACGTACGAGCAGTACTTC. Its translation: CAWSPGQGTYEQYF. The genes are TRBV30 and TRBJ2-7, with 10 bases matching TRBD1. Germline assignment: CDR1 GTSNPN and CDR2 SVGIG (reference sequence). The V segment lost 2 bases and the J segment 4 bases; nucleotides outside the gene matches: 5. The CDR3 spans 14 residues. Full variable domain (rest looked up from reference TRBV30 and TRBJ2-7): SQTIHQWPATLVQPVGSPLSLECTVEGTSNPNLYWYRQAAGRGLQLLFYSVGIGQISSEVPQNLSASRPQDRQFILSSKKLLLSDSGFYLCAWSPGQGTYEQYFGPGTRLTVT.

This clonotype showed up many times. The chain uses TRBV4-1 and TRBJ1-1, with 9 bases matching TRBD1. The germline gives CDR1 MGHRA, CDR2 YSYEKL. This CDR3 spans 14 amino acids. With 3 bases clipped from V and 4 bases from J, the junction kept 3 bases outside the gene matches. The CDR3, as DNA: TGCGCCAGCAGCCATAAGACAGGGGGCACTGAAGCTTTCTTT. As protein: CASSHKTGGTEAFF.

Ten or more counts support this clonotype. The rearrangement joins TRBV2 to TRBJ2-3; D might be TRBD1 (6 bases). The V end was cut by 2 bases, the J end by 5 bases, with 14 bases between. Germline lookup yields CDR1 SNHLY and CDR2 FYNNEI. This CDR3 has 15 amino acids. CDR3: CASSEILGAGDTQYF. In DNA form, the CDR3 reads TGTGCCAGCAGTGAAATTCTGGGGGCTGGAGATACGCAGTATTTT. Full variable domain (outside the CDR3, taken from reference TRBV2 and TRBJ2-3): EPEVTQTPSHQVTQMGQEVILRCVPISNHLYFYWYRQILGQKVEFLVSFYNNEISEKSEIFDDQFSVERPDGSNFTLKIRSTKLEDSAMYFCASSEILGAGDTQYFGPGTRLTVL.

Note on this clonotype: A much bigger clone sits one base away, suggesting this may be a read error. The J gene is TRBJ1-2, the V gene TRBV12-3 or TRBV12-4, with 9 positions matching TRBD1. The CDR3 extends over 18 amino acids. This CDR3 is CASSLARGAGQGNYGHTF. The CDR3 DNA sequence: TGTGCCAGCAGTTTAGCCCGGGGGGCGGGACAGGGAAACTATGGCCACACCTTC.

This clonotype has just a few counts. It may be a read error: a sequence one base away is much more abundant. The genes are TRBV5-1 and TRBJ2-3; 10 bases are shared with TRBD2. Trimming cost V 1 base and J 0 bases; bases outside gene matches: 11. Germline CDR1 reads SGHRS; CDR2 reads YFSETQ. The CDR3 is made up of 19 amino acids. CDR3 nucleotide sequence: TGCGCCAGCAGCTTGTTAGGGACTAGCGAGGGTGATAGCACAGATACGCAGTATTTT. This gives the protein CASSLLGTSEGDSTDTQYF. The full variable domain, rest sourced from reference TRBV5-1 and TRBJ2-3, is KAGVTQTPRYLIKTRGQQVTLSCSPISGHRSVSWYQQTPGQGLQFLFEYFSETQRNKGNFPGRFSGRQFSNSRSEMNVSTLELGDSALYLCASSLLGTSEGDSTDTQYFGPGTRLTVL.

This clonotype was found many times. The chain couples TRBV11-2 to TRBJ2-3; 7 bases line up with TRBD2. V shed 6 bases and J 5 bases; nucleotides not matched to a gene: 8. Germline-derived CDR1 and CDR2 are SGHAT and FQNNGV. The CDR3 contains 14 residues. The DNA for the CDR3 is TGTGCCAGCAGTATTACGGGAGGCCAAGATACGCAGTATTTT. This translates into CASSITGGQDTQYF.

The table lists this clonotype with many counts. The chain couples TRBV27 to TRBJ2-7; no firm D call. CDR3 length equals 15 residues. CDR1 is MNHEY, CDR2 SMNVEV, per germline (reference sequence). The germline V and J ends were trimmed by 0 bases and 2 bases, with 11 bases remaining between them. CDR3 DNA: TGTGCCAGCAGTTTATCTTGGACGGCCACCTACGAGCAGTACTTC. It is translated as CASSLSWTATYEQYF.

This chain uses TRBV7-2 with TRBJ2-7; D remains unclear. The CDR3 sequence is 13 residues long. Between the trimmed V and J ends, which lost 5 bases and 6 bases, there was a span of 14 bases. Germline CDR1 is SGHTA and CDR2 is FQGNSA. The CDR3 coding sequence is TGTGCCAGCAGCACAATCTCAGACGGCGAGCAGTACTTC. It codes for CASSTISDGEQYF.